This T cell receptor (beta chain) was identified during a study of early T cells in non-severe SARS-CoV-2 infection. TCRdb reprocessed the 5' RACE reads with MiXCR, giving one entry per CDR3 protein. The table includes about 49,000 distinct CDR3 sequences, 12% detected once. V lost 4 bases, J lost 4 bases, and 10 bases lay in between. This CDR3 spans 13 amino acids. Per the germline V gene, CDR1 is MDHEN and CDR2 is SYDVKM. V usage is TRBV28 and J usage is TRBJ1-2, with D maybe TRBD1 (6 bases). The material sequenced was whole blood. The TCR sequence derives from an adult who was a healthcare worker with PCR-confirmed SARS-CoV-2 infection or an uninfected control (not recorded which). DNA of the CDR3: TGTGCCAGCAGTTCCGGACAGATCTATGGCTACACCTTC. As protein: CASSSGQIYGYTF.